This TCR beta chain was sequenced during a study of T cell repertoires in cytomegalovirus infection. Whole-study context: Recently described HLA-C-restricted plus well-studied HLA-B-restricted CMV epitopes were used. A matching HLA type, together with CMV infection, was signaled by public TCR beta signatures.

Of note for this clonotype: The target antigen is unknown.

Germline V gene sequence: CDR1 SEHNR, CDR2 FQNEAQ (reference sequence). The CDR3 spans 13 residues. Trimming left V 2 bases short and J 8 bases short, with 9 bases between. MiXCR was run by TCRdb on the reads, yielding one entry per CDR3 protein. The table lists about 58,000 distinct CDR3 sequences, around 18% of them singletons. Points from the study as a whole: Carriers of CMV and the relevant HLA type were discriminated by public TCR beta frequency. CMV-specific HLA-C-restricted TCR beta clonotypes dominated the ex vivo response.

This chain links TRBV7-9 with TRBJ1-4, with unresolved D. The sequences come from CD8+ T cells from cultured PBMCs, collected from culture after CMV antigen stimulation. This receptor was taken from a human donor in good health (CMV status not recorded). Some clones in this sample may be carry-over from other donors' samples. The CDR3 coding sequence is TGTGCCAGCAGCTTACGGGATTGGGAAAAACTGTTTTTT. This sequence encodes CASSLRDWEKLFF.